These T cell receptor beta chains were read from a single sample in a study of cytomegalovirus exposure and HLA in healthy donors. Libraries were prepared by immunoSEQ multiplex PCR; TCRdb keeps only in-frame clonotypes and omits some of them. The sample records about 65,000 clones, around 73% being singletons. Specimen: PBMCs. Receptors originate from a girl between 5 and 17 years old in good health and CMV-seropositive. Both conserved end residues are part of each CDR3. D genes are given only for firm matches. Clone size is stated in some rows and not others, as once, few, many or a class when expanded.

clone_size	v_call	j_call	d_call	cdr3_length	cdr3_nt	cdr3_aa
NA	TRBV11-2	TRBJ2-7	NA	13	TGTGCCAGCAGCCCGACTCAGCGGTACGAGCAGTACTTC	CASSPTQRYEQYF
NA	TRBV30	TRBJ2-5	TRBD2	14	TGTGCCTGGCGGACTAGCGGGAGCCAAGAGACCCAGTACTTC	CAWRTSGSQETQYF
NA	TRBV30	TRBJ1-1	TRBD1	14	TGTGCCTGGTCTCCGGGACAGGGGGGAACTGAAGCTTTCTTT	CAWSPGQGGTEAFF
NA	TRBV29-1	TRBJ2-7	NA	11	TGCAGCGCTGCGGAGTCGTACGAGCAGTACTTC	CSAAESYEQYF
NA	TRBV4-2	TRBJ2-3	NA	15	TGTGCCAGCAGCCAAGCTAATAGGGACTCAGATACGCAGTATTTT	CASSQANRDSDTQYF
NA	TRBV29-1	TRBJ2-3	TRBD1	13	TGCAGCGTTGAAACAGGGGGCACAGATACGCAGTATTTT	CSVETGGTDTQYF
NA	TRBV7-8	TRBJ2-7	TRBD1	19	TGTGCCAGCAGCCCGGGACAGGGGGGAGAGATGGGGAAAGGCTACGAGCAGTACTTC	CASSPGQGGEMGKGYEQYF
NA	TRBV7-8	TRBJ1-2	NA	13	TGTGCCAGCAGCTTAGATGGGGGGGCGGGCTACACCTTC	CASSLDGGAGYTF
few	TRBV7-2	TRBJ2-5	TRBD1	18	TGTGCCAGCAGCCAGCCGACAGGGCTTGGGCCCCTCCAAGAGACCCAGTACTTC	CASSQPTGLGPLQETQYF
NA	TRBV28	TRBJ2-3	NA	15	TGTGCCAGCAGTTTTGATGCGGGTCCCTGGGATACGCAGTATTTT	CASSFDAGPWDTQYF
NA	TRBV30	TRBJ2-2	NA	14	TGTGCCTGGAAGTCTAGCAGGAACACCGGGGAGCTGTTTTTT	CAWKSSRNTGELFF
once	TRBV4-1	TRBJ2-3	NA	16	TGCGCCAGCAGCCAAGAAGACGCAGGGAGCACAGATACGCAGTATTTT	CASSQEDAGSTDTQYF
NA	TRBV27	TRBJ1-1	NA	14	TGTGCCAGCAGTTGGGTACGGGGGAACACTGAAGCTTTCTTT	CASSWVRGNTEAFF
NA	TRBV7-8	TRBJ2-7	TRBD1	13	TGTGCCAGCAGTCGGACAGGGTCCTACGAGCAGTACTTC	CASSRTGSYEQYF
NA	TRBV29-1	TRBJ2-1	TRBD2	15	TGCAGCGTTGGGGGCGGGGGGGCCCCCTACAATGAGCAGTTCTTC	CSVGGGGAPYNEQFF
NA	TRBV18	TRBJ2-3	NA	15	TGTGCCAGCTCACCACCGTCGAACGCGGCAGATACGCAGTATTTT	CASSPPSNAADTQYF
NA	TRBV4-1	TRBJ1-2	TRBD1	17	TGCGCCAGCAGCCCATCAGCTGCCGGACAGGGAAACTATGGCTACACCTTC	CASSPSAAGQGNYGYTF
few	TRBV10-3	TRBJ1-1	TRBD1	15	TGTGCCATCAGTGAGACAGGGGTCGCGAGCTCTGCAGCTTTCTTT	CAISETGVASSAAFF
NA	TRBV6-1	TRBJ2-5	TRBD2	15	TGTGCCATATCCCCCTGGCGGGGGGGAAAAGAGACCCAGTACTTC	CAISPWRGGKETQYF
NA	TRBV2	TRBJ2-1	NA	11	TGTGCCAGCAATCAATACAATGAGCAGTTCTTC	CASNQYNEQFF
NA	TRBV15	TRBJ1-1	NA	14	TGTGCCACCAGCGGAGATCGAGCGGGCCCTGAAGCTTTCTTT	CATSGDRAGPEAFF
NA	TRBV30	TRBJ1-2	NA	10	TGTGCCTGGCGCAGTGGTGGCTACACCTTC	CAWRSGGYTF
NA	TRBV5-1	TRBJ1-1	NA	14	TGCGCCAGCAGCCCGCGCAGGGAGAACACTGAAGCTTTCTTT	CASSPRRENTEAFF
NA	TRBV5-6	TRBJ1-1	NA	13	TGTGCCAGCAGCCCTAGGGGAAACACTGAAGCTTTCTTT	CASSPRGNTEAFF
NA	TRBV7-9	TRBJ2-2	NA	14	TGTGCCAGCAGCTCCACAGGGAACACCGGGGAGCTGTTTTTT	CASSSTGNTGELFF
NA	TRBV7-9	TRBJ1-4	NA	15	TGTGCCAGCAGCTCTTTTGGGAGCACTAATGAAAAACTGTTTTTT	CASSSFGSTNEKLFF
few	TRBV30	TRBJ2-7	TRBD1	13	TGTGCCTGGCTCCGGGACAGGGCCCACGAGCAGTACTTC	CAWLRDRAHEQYF
NA	TRBV5-1	TRBJ1-5	NA	13	TGCGCCAGCAGCTTGTCCCCGGATCAGCCCCAGCATTTT	CASSLSPDQPQHF
NA	TRBV5-1	TRBJ1-5	TRBD1	15	TGCGCCAGCAGCTTGGGGACAGGGAATAATCAGCCCCAGCATTTT	CASSLGTGNNQPQHF
NA	TRBV5-6	TRBJ2-3	TRBD2	16	TGTGCCAGCAGCTTGGGGCCGGGACTAGCATCAGATACGCAGTATTTT	CASSLGPGLASDTQYF
few	TRBV5-1	TRBJ1-1	TRBD1	16	TGCGCCAGCAGCTTGGGCAGGGGGCTCATGAACACTGAAGCTTTCTTT	CASSLGRGLMNTEAFF
NA	TRBV28	TRBJ2-5	TRBD2	12	TGTGCCAGCAGTCTAGCGGAAGAGACCCAGTACTTC	CASSLAEETQYF
NA	TRBV19	TRBJ1-5	NA	14	TGTGCCGGAGAGACAGCCTATAGCAATCAGCCCCAGCATTTT	CAGETAYSNQPQHF
NA	TRBV5-1	TRBJ2-7	NA	14	TGCGCCAGCAGCTTGGGACCCAGGGACAACGAGCAGTACTTC	CASSLGPRDNEQYF
NA	TRBV30	TRBJ2-1	NA	12	TGTGCCTGGAGTGTAAGGCTGGCGGAGGGGTTCTTC	CAWSVRLAEGFF
NA	TRBV20-1	TRBJ2-5	NA	10	TGCAGTGCACCCAGAGAGACCCAGTACTTC	CSAPRETQYF
NA	TRBV6-1	TRBJ2-7	TRBD2	12	TGTGCCAGCAGACTAGCGGGAGTCGAGCAGTACTTC	CASRLAGVEQYF
few	TRBV28	TRBJ1-5	TRBD1	17	TGTGCCAGCAGTTTAGGGACAGGGGTCGTCATAAATCAGCCCCAGCATTTT	CASSLGTGVVINQPQHF
NA	TRBV6-5	TRBJ1-1	NA	16	TGTGCCAGCAGTTACTCTTACGGGAGGACAGACACTGAAGCTTTCTTT	CASSYSYGRTDTEAFF
NA	TRBV2	TRBJ2-7	TRBD2	17	TGTGCCAGCAGTGATTCCGCACTAGCGGGGGGGCGAAGCGAGCAGTACTTC	CASSDSALAGGRSEQYF
NA	TRBV13	TRBJ1-1	TRBD1	16	TGTGCCAGCAGCTTTACTCCGGGACAGGGATCGCCTGAAGCTTTCTTT	CASSFTPGQGSPEAFF
NA	TRBV5-4	TRBJ2-2	TRBD1	14	TGTGCCGCCCGTACAGGGGGGAACACCGGGGAGCTGTTTTTT	CAARTGGNTGELFF
NA	TRBV7-9	TRBJ1-5	NA	13	TGTGCCAGCAGCCGACTGGGCAATCAGCCCCAGCATTTT	CASSRLGNQPQHF
NA	TRBV6-1	TRBJ1-2	NA	14	TGTGCCAGCAGTGAAGTCAGGGAACAGGGTGGCTACACCTTC	CASSEVREQGGYTF
NA	TRBV11-2	TRBJ1-4	NA	17	TGTGCCAGCAGCTTAAAGACGATCCGAGACGGCGGAGGGAAACTGTTTTTT	CASSLKTIRDGGGKLFF
NA	TRBV10-2	TRBJ2-5	TRBD1	15	TGCGCCAGCAGCCCCAGGACAGGGGGTCAAGAGACCCAGTACTTC	CASSPRTGGQETQYF
NA	TRBV21-1	TRBJ1-5	NA	17	TGTGCCAGCAGCAAGGACAGGGGGCGTTCGGGCAATCAGCCCCAGCATTTT	CASSKDRGRSGNQPQHF
NA	TRBV30	TRBJ1-6	TRBD1	16	TGTGCCTGGAGTGGCGAGACAGGGGGCGGGAGTTCACCCCTCCACTTT	CAWSGETGGGSSPLHF
NA	TRBV30	TRBJ1-5	NA	14	TGTGCCTGGAGCAAGGGACACGGAGATCAGCCCCAGCATTTT	CAWSKGHGDQPQHF
NA	TRBV30	TRBJ2-7	NA	13	TGTGCCTGGGGTTTGGACAACCCCTACGAGCAGTACTTC	CAWGLDNPYEQYF
NA	TRBV28	TRBJ1-6	NA	15	TGTGCCAGCAGTTTAGGATTACGGAGGGATTCACCCCTCCACTTT	CASSLGLRRDSPLHF
NA	TRBV2	TRBJ2-4	TRBD2	12	TGTGCCAGTGGAGGACTAGCGAACATTCAGTACTTC	CASGGLANIQYF
once	TRBV4-1	TRBJ1-5	TRBD1	17	TGCGCCAGCAGCCAAGATTTCGCGGGACAGCTTAATCAGCCCCAGCATTTT	CASSQDFAGQLNQPQHF
once	TRBV6-6	TRBJ1-2	TRBD1	13	TGTGCCAGCAGAATGACAGGGAACTATGGCTACACCTTC	CASRMTGNYGYTF